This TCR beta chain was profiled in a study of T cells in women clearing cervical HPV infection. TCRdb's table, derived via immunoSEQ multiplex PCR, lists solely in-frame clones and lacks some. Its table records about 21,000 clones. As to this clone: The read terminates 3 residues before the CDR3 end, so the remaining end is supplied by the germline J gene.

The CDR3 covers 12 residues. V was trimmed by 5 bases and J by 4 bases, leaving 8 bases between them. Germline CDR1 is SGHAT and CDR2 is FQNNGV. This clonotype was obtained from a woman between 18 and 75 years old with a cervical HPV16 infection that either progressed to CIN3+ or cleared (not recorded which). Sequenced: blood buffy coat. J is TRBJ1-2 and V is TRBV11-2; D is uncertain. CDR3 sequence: CASSPEGYGYTF. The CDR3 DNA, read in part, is TGTGCCAGCAGCCCAGAGGGCTATGGC.